This TCR beta chain was sequenced during a study of blood T cell repertoires in COVID-19. For the study at large: Both acute and convalescent COVID-19 samples were obtained from the United States, Italy and Spain. T cells, B-cell-depleted T cells, or PBMCs supplied cDNA or gDNA.

With 2 bases removed from V and 7 bases from J, the gap between germline ends came to 18 bases. This CDR3 contains 15 residues. Germline V gene sequence: CDR1 GTSNPN, CDR2 SVGIG (reference sequence). Study processing details: Amplification of reference gene primers was used by the study to estimate nucleated cell counts. Using immunoSEQ multiplex PCR, the repertoire was profiled, and TCRdb retains in-frame clones only, with some absent. V, J and clone size are those of that table, while D and trimming were read from the DNA. This repertoire shows 75,000 to 85,000 clones, 70% to 90% found once; its top ten account for 15% to 20%.

The sequenced material came from peripheral blood. This TCR came from a human donor in a cohort sampled during active COVID-19. The J gene is TRBJ2-4, the V gene TRBV30; TRBD2 might be the D (7 bases). The CDR3 here is CAWSIRGGRGNIQYF. DNA of the CDR3: TGTGCCTGGAGTATCCGGGGTGGGAGGGGGAACATTCAGTACTTC.